The T cell receptor beta chain described here comes from a study of T cell clonotyping in hematopoietic cell transplantation. Findings and limits, study-wide: Recipient TCR diversity dropped after transplant; expanded clonotypes rose from day 30 to 180.

CDR1 is MNHEY, CDR2 SVGAGI, per germline. Trimming at V came to 8 bases and at J to 1 base, leaving 7 bases not matched to a gene. This CDR3 region has 14 residues. Assay: immunoSEQ multiplex PCR; the TCRdb copy retains only in-frame clones and omits some. This table has over 25,000 clones, 90% to 97% appearing once. For this clone: Its antigen is unidentified.

This TCR was sampled from a man aged 50-60 years in good health. Some clones in this sample may be carry-over from other donors' samples. Source material: peripheral blood mononuclear cells. The chain couples TRBV6-5 to TRBJ1-1, with TRBD1 identical over 7 bases. CDR3 nucleotide sequence: TGTGCCAGCGGTCGACAGGGCGGGAACACTGAAGCTTTCTTT. Translated, it gives CASGRQGGNTEAFF.